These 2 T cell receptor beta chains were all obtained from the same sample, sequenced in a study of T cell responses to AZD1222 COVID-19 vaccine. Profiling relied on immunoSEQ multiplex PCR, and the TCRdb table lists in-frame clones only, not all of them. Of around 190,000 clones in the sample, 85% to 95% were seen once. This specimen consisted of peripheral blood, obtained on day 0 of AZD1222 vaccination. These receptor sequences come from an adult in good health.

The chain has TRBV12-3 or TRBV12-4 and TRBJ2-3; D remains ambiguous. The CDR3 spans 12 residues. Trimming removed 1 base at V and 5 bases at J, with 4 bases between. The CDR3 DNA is TGTGCCAGCAGTTTAGGGAGAGATACGCAGTATTTT. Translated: CASSLGRDTQYF.

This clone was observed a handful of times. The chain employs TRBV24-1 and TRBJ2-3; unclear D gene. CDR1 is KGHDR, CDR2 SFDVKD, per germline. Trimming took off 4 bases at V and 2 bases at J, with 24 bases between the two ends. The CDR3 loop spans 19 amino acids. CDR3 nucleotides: TGTGCCACCAGTGACCCCTCGGACGCGGTTACGTTTTCCACAGATACGCAGTATTTT. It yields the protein CATSDPSDAVTFSTDTQYF.